The source of this T cell receptor (beta chain) is a study of memory CD4+ T cells and cytomegalovirus serostatus (dated by TCRdb to the late 2010s). Background for the entire study: A total of some 33 healthy Belgian adults, of whom 9 were CMV seropositive and approximately 25 were CMV seronegative, were included in the cohort. CD4+ memory TCRbeta repertoires of a Belgian cohort with known cytomegalovirus serostatus were sequenced in order to replicate a published TCR-based CMV serostatus classifier.

Single viable CD3+CD4+CD8-CD45RO+ cells were sorted as memory CD4+ T cells on a FACSAria II. CMV serostatus was determined using a Roche Elecsys assay that detects serum IgG against CMV pp150, pp28, p38 and p52. Following thawing, total CD4+ T cells were enriched through positive selection using CD4 magnetic microbeads. The samples came from a different study that was designed specifically to examine the CD4+ T cell memory repertoire. Peripheral blood mononuclear cells were isolated and cryopreserved according to standard operating procedures, and serum was stored at -80 degrees C. Staining used CD3-PerCP (BW264/56), CD4-APC (RPA-T4), CD45RO-PE (UCHT1) and CD8-Pacific Orange (3B5) antibodies, with Sytox blue excluding non-viable cells. Taken from cysteine to phenylalanine, the CDR3 has 15 residues. Only the CDR3 region is kept as DNA, spanning 45 bases read in frame from base 1. V has 3 bases trimmed and J has 4 bases trimmed; junction bases matching no gene number 8. Looking up the germline V gene (reference sequence) yields CDR1 LNHDA and CDR2 SQIVND.

Genomic DNA was extracted from sorted cells with the Quick-DNA Microprep Kit. Amplification of TCRbeta DNA was done with the immunoSEQ hsTCRbeta kit, following the protocol from the manufacturer. An Illumina MiSeq instrument was used to sequence the TCRbeta libraries. The authors' analysis ran thus. Removing out-of-frame sequences left 2 million to 2.5 million distinct TCRbeta sequences, an average of about 70,000 per individual. Each individual was scored by the count of 150 to 200 previously reported CMV-associated TCRbeta sequences and the total productive distinct TCRbeta count. A beta-binomial model was reimplemented in Python, and random forests from scikit-learn, run with default parameters, were trained on data from the US cohort. On the Belgian cohort, classifier performance was reported as the median AUC, along with percentile confidence intervals, across 10,000 bootstrap iterations. TCRdb stores this immuneACCESS table with in-frame sequences only. Part of the clones is absent; in the studies checked, under half of the shortfall reflects unresolved V genes, and no reason is known for the rest. The V and J calls and the clone size are those of that table, but D and trimming were determined from the DNA. The sample includes about 58,000 clones, with about four fifths observed a single time. The ten most abundant clones make up roughly 0.5% of the sample.

In the case of this clone: Its specific antigen is unknown. No base-level quality is on record; no much larger clone is a single base apart.

Study-level results and caveats: Only CD4+CD45RO+ memory cells were sequenced, in contrast to the original study, which included naive and memory CD4+ and CD8+ populations. For predicting CMV serostatus, the median bootstrapped AUC was 0.95 using the original framework and almost 0.93 using a US-trained random forest. The results were interpreted as suggesting that the CMV-associated TCR signature is mostly present in the CD4+ memory repertoire. Among the 150 to 200 previously reported CMV-associated TCRbeta sequences, about 71 showed up in the CD4+ memory repertoires, with each one found in between one and five individuals. On the Belgian cohort, the classifier built on the original framework reached a median bootstrapped AUC of about 0.95, with a 95% CI of 0.76-1.00.

Sequencing input: memory CD4+ T cells from blood. Recombination connected TRBV19 to TRBJ2-7, with 8 bases in between that match TRBD1. This TCR was recovered from an adult in good health and CMV-seronegative. Some clones in this sample may be carry-over from other donors' samples. The CDR3 amino acid sequence is: CASSIRPGQAYEQYF. The DNA is as follows: TGTGCCAGTAGTATTCGGCCGGGACAGGCGTACGAGCAGTACTTC.